This TCR beta chain is from a study of blood T cell repertoires in COVID-19. Turning to the study itself: PBMCs, B-cell-depleted T cells, or T cells provided the cDNA or gDNA that made up the material.

In the original workflow: By means of reference gene primer amplification, nucleated cell counts were estimated. This table comes from immunoSEQ multiplex PCR, and its TCRdb copy is limited to in-frame clones, with some not included. From that table come the V and J calls and clone size; the DNA was used to work out D and trimming. The sample records about 120,000 clones, 77% being singletons. This sequence originates from a human donor in a cohort sampled during active COVID-19. The sequencing input was peripheral blood.

CDR3 in amino acids: CASSAGTSSEQYF. DNA of the CDR3: TGTGCCAGCAGCGCGGGGACTAGCTCCGAGCAGTACTTC. This chain links TRBV5-4 with TRBJ2-7; TRBD2 matches 9 bases. This CDR3 comprises 13 residues. The V gene end was trimmed by 4 bases and the J gene end by 6 bases; junction bases not matched to a gene: 5. The germline CDR1 and CDR2 sequences are SGHNT and YYREEE (reference sequence).